In its sample, the clone carrying this TCR beta chain was seen a few times. Its cognate antigen is unknown. V dropped 5 bases and J dropped 2; count of bases not matched to a gene: 5. The CDR3 is 16 residues long. Germline CDR1 is LGHNA and CDR2 is YNFKEQ. The data are from a study of T cell responses to AZD1222 COVID-19 vaccine. Libraries were prepared by immunoSEQ multiplex PCR; TCRdb keeps only in-frame clonotypes and omits some of them. The profile shows just over 150,000 clones, about nine tenths of them singletons. General study results and limits: Spike-specific TCR breadth and depth grew following two AZD1222 doses. There were repertoire samples only from the period after the peak T cell response.

This sequence was found in an adult in good health. The sample consisted of peripheral blood, taken on day 0 of AZD1222 vaccination. V and J are TRBV4-2 and TRBJ2-3; 12 bases are shared with TRBD2. CDR3 sequence reads: CASSGGLAGLTDTQYF. DNA for the CDR3: TGTGCCAGCAGCGGTGGACTAGCGGGACTCACAGATACGCAGTATTTT.